This TCR beta chain originates from a study of cytomegalovirus exposure and HLA in healthy donors. Overall study results and limits: With later analysis, a missense DCLRE1C variant became linked to TCR beta V- and J-gene trimming.

CDR1 is SEHNR, CDR2 FQNEAQ, per germline (reference sequence). Trimming shortened V by 1 base and J by 5 bases, and 5 bases separated the two germline ends. This CDR3 comprises 13 residues. PCR involved 60 Vbeta and 13 Jbeta primers. Profiled with immunoSEQ multiplex PCR; TCRdb holds only in-frame clones, not every one. The table lists roughly 190,000 clones, around 84% of them singletons. This clone occurred a few times. What it recognizes is unknown. The sample taken for sequencing was PBMCs. This sequence joins TRBV7-9 and TRBJ2-2; D remains ambiguous. This clonotype originated in a woman aged 18-30 years in good health and CMV-seronegative. CDR3: CASSLVHTGELFF. CDR3 bases: TGTGCCAGCAGCTTAGTCCATACCGGGGAGCTGTTTTTT.